This record covers a single T cell receptor beta chain. Its target is unknown. This entry is derived from a study of a mutant IDH1 vaccine in newly diagnosed glioma. Study background: Initiation of the vaccine course occurred 4-6 weeks after radiotherapy alone, or alongside temozolomide cycles. General observations from the study: Immune responses induced by vaccination arose in 90% to 95% of the patients.

Data came from immunoSEQ multiplex PCR; TCRdb stores just in-frame clones and leaves some out. The sample holds 39,000 or so clones, approximately 80% seen once. With 6 bases removed from V and 1 base from J, the gap between germline ends came to 15 bases. Germline CDR1 and CDR2: LGHNT and FRNRAP. The length of the CDR3 is 15 residues. Time point described: week 5, during vaccination. Every single dose of the vaccine, 300 ug of mutant IDH1 20-mer peptide, came with topical imiquimod. This sequence joins TRBV12-5 and TRBJ1-1; D may be TRBD1 (5 bases). The clonotype originates from a middle-aged man with glioma. The specimen comprised PBMCs, sampled from a glioma patient whose treatment included an IDH1 peptide vaccine. The CDR3 sequence is CASGTMGLPNTEAFF. The CDR3 bases are TGTGCTAGTGGCACCATGGGACTGCCGAACACTGAAGCTTTCTTT.